This TCR beta chain was sequenced for a study of radiation and T cells in renal cell carcinoma. The study, taken as a whole, reports: Top tumor clonotypes rose in blood 2 weeks post-radiation, then contracted. Pretreatment tumor biopsies were lacking, so baseline clonotypes are unknown.

Time point: blood 4 weeks post-SBRT, at nephrectomy. Specified treatment: 15 Gy SBRT to primary tumor, nephrectomy 4 weeks later. Nephrectomy followed 15 Gy stereotactic body radiation by 4 weeks. The tumor was a clear cell renal cell carcinoma. CDR3 length: 14 residues. Germline V lookup: CDR1 SEHNR, CDR2 FQNEAQ (reference sequence). Trimming stripped 4 bases from V and 1 base from J, with 11 bases between. To note about this clone: Its antigen is not identified.

TCRdb's table, derived via immunoSEQ multiplex PCR, lists solely in-frame clones and lacks some. The sample contains roughly 92,000 clones, roughly 82% of which appear only once. V gene TRBV7-9 combines with J gene TRBJ2-7; D is undetermined. The clonotype comes from a man in his 60s with renal cell carcinoma. Sample: blood, taken from a patient whose treatment included radiotherapy and nephrectomy. CDR3 residues: CASSWARDSYEQYF. The CDR3 nucleotides read TGTGCCAGCAGCTGGGCGCGCGATTCCTACGAGCAGTACTTC.